These 20 T cell receptor beta chains came from one sample sequenced in a study of T-cell memory formation after mild COVID-19. TCRdb itself ran the 5' RACE reads through MiXCR, one entry per CDR3 protein. The table shows approximately 570,000 distinct CDR3 sequences, with roughly 18% occurring only once. The sample consisted of PBMCs or a T cell subset sorted from them (not recorded which). The receptor source for this set is an adult woman who had mild COVID-19 (a few samples of this study predate the infection). Cell type and time point are not known.

This clonotype was recorded a few times. V is TRBV4-2 and J is TRBJ1-1; 7 bases fit TRBD1. The CDR3 contains 14 residues. V shed 4 bases, J shed 3 bases, and the junction held 5 bases outside the gene matches. CDR1 and CDR2 from the germline V gene are LGHNA and YNFKEQ. This CDR3 reads CASSRQGLDTEAFF. In DNA, the CDR3 is TGTGCCAGCAGCCGACAGGGCCTAGACACTGAAGCTTTCTTT.

The sample holds a few counts of this clonotype. In nucleotides, the CDR3 is TGTGCCAGCAGCAACGGAGGACCGCTTAATGAAAAACTGTTTTTT. It codes for CASSNGGPLNEKLFF. The J gene is TRBJ1-4, the V gene TRBV21-1. TRBV21-1 is deemed a pseudogene. The CDR3 contains 15 residues.

The chain couples TRBV4-3 to TRBJ2-7, with unresolved D. This CDR3 is built from 14 residues. The V end lost 0 bases, the J end lost 0 bases, and 6 bases lay between the germline ends. The germline V gene has CDR1 LGHNA and CDR2 YSLEER. CDR3 sequence reads: CASSQDFRSYEQYF. CDR3 DNA sequence: TGCGCCAGCAGCCAAGACTTCCGCTCCTACGAGCAGTACTTC.

This clonotype was seen a handful of times. The rearrangement uses TRBV12-3 or TRBV12-4 and TRBJ2-7, with 9 bases that match TRBD2. The CDR3 has 15 residues. The junction had 6 bases not matched to a gene; V was cut back by 3 bases and J by 3 bases. The CDR3 DNA reads TGTGCCAGCAGTTTTGTTGCGGGGGGGATCTACGAGCAGTACTTC. It specifies CASSFVAGGIYEQYF.

This clonotype was observed a few times. This chain connects TRBV9 to TRBJ2-7, with D maybe TRBD1 (7 bases). The V gene lost 0 bases and the J gene lost 4 bases, with 17 bases spanning the gap. There are 16 residues in the CDR3. CDR1 SGDLS and CDR2 YYNGEE come from the germline V gene. The CDR3 is CASSVGTGDGRYEQYF. CDR3 bases: TGTGCCAGCAGCGTAGGTACAGGGGACGGGAGATACGAGCAGTACTTC. The variable domain in full, completed from reference TRBV9 and TRBJ2-7, reads DSGVTQTPKHLITATGQRVTLRCSPRSGDLSVYWYQQSLDQGLQFLIQYYNGEERAKGNILERFSAQQFPDLHSELNLSSLELGDSALYFCASSVGTGDGRYEQYFGPGTRLTVT.

This clonotype has a handful of counts. CDR3 DNA: TGTGCCAGCAGCCTGGCGGGTCTAGCGGGGGTTAATGAGCAGTTCTTC. Amino acids: CASSLAGLAGVNEQFF. The J gene is TRBJ2-1, the V gene TRBV7-8, with 10 nucleotides matching TRBD2. This CDR3 region has 16 residues. The V segment lost 5 bases and the J segment 7 bases; nucleotides outside the gene matches: 11. CDR1 is SGHVS and CDR2 is FQNEAQ in the germline V gene.

The chain recombines TRBV5-1 with TRBJ2-7; tentatively, D is TRBD1 (5 bases). The germline V and J ends were trimmed by 0 bases and 3 bases, with 7 bases remaining between them. CDR3 length: 13 amino acids. From germline, CDR1 is SGHRS and CDR2 YFSETQ. The CDR3 nucleotides read TGCGCCAGCAGCTTGGCCAGGGACTACGAGCAGTACTTC. Amino acids: CASSLARDYEQYF.

This clonotype appeared many times. The rearrangement joins TRBV3-1 to TRBJ2-5; 10 nucleotides align to TRBD2. The CDR3 spans 16 residues. V lost 5 bases and J lost 4; bases outside the gene matches: 10. Looked up from germline, CDR1 is LGHDT and CDR2 is YNNKEL (reference sequence). The chain's CDR3 is CASSTRGAGGRETQYF. In nucleotides, the CDR3 is TGTGCCAGCAGCACCCGCGGAGCGGGGGGGCGAGAGACCCAGTACTTC.

This clonotype was seen a handful of times. V gene TRBV7-9 combines with J gene TRBJ2-1; D may be TRBD2 (7 bases). Germline lookup yields CDR1 SEHNR and CDR2 FQNEAQ (reference sequence). The CDR3 spans 16 residues. V lost 4 bases and J 8 bases, leaving 21 bases between the germline ends. The CDR3 here is CASSSRGAGQKDEQFF. The CDR3 DNA reads as TGTGCCAGCAGCTCCCGGGGGGCAGGTCAAAAGGATGAGCAGTTCTTC. Full variable domain (outside the CDR3, taken from reference TRBV7-9 and TRBJ2-1): DTGVSQNPRHKITKRGQNVTFRCDPISEHNRLYWYRQTLGQGPEFLTYFQNEAQLEKSRLLSDRFSAERPKGSFSTLEIQRTEQGDSAMYLCASSSRGAGQKDEQFFGPGTRLTVL.

This clonotype was detected ten times or more. V is TRBV7-9 and J is TRBJ2-1; D is tentatively TRBD1 or TRBD2 (5 bases each). The CDR3 loop spans 17 amino acids. Germline V gene lookup returns CDR1 SEHNR and CDR2 FQNEAQ (reference sequence). Trimming cost V 5 bases and J 4 bases, with 21 bases left between them. CDR3 sequence reads: CASSPEFSGPRYNEQFF. CDR3 DNA: TGTGCCAGCAGCCCGGAATTCTCGGGACCGAGGTACAATGAGCAGTTCTTC.

The J gene is TRBJ1-6, the V gene TRBV9; D is perhaps TRBD1 (6 bases). This CDR3 spans 20 amino acids. CDR1 is SGDLS and CDR2 is YYNGEE in the germline V gene. Trimming pared 0 bases from V and 0 bases from J, leaving 19 bases between. CDR3 nucleotide sequence: TGTGCCAGCAGCGTAGGAATCCCCACAGGGAGGAGCTCCTATAATTCACCCCTCCACTTT. Translation: CASSVGIPTGRSSYNSPLHF.

This chain uses TRBV6-6 with TRBJ2-3, with 7 positions matching TRBD2. CDR1 and CDR2 (germline): MNHNY, SVGAGI (reference sequence). The CDR3 length is 14 residues. Trimming took 2 bases from V and 1 from J; bases not matched to a gene: 0. The CDR3 DNA follows: TGTGCCAGCAGTTACGCGGGAGGCACAGATACGCAGTATTTT. Translating it yields CASSYAGGTDTQYF.

This clonotype was recorded a few times. The V gene is TRBV30, the J gene TRBJ1-1; maybe TRBD1 (5 bases). V was pared by 0 bases and J by 2 bases, with 13 bases between. The CDR3 has 15 residues. Germline lookup yields CDR1 GTSNPN and CDR2 SVGIG (reference sequence). Here the CDR3 reads CAWSVPGAANTEAFF. The CDR3 DNA is TGTGCCTGGAGTGTACCTGGGGCGGCTAACACTGAAGCTTTCTTT.

The V call is TRBV4-1, the J call TRBJ2-5; D is possibly TRBD2 (6 bases). The CDR3 consists of 17 residues. Germline CDR1 and CDR2: MGHRA and YSYEKL. V was pared by 4 bases and J by 1 base, with 19 bases between. This chain's CDR3 is CASSPSRDRPLQETQYF. The CDR3 DNA sequence: TGCGCCAGCAGCCCGTCGCGGGACCGACCGCTCCAAGAGACCCAGTACTTC.

A word on this clonotype: One end of the junction does not line up with germline, which may come from a read error. This chain links TRBV9 with TRBJ2-7, with 8 bases matching TRBD2. This CDR3 has 14 amino acids. Germline V lookup: CDR1 SGDLS, CDR2 YYNGEE. The chain's CDR3 is CSSSVGTSGYEQYF. In DNA form, the CDR3 reads TGTTCCAGCAGCGTAGGTACTAGCGGCTACGAGCAGTACTTC.

This clonotype was detected many times. V usage is TRBV20-1 and J usage is TRBJ1-6; D is unclear. The V and J ends lost 4 bases and 0 bases respectively, with 10 bases between them. Germline V gives CDR1 DFQATT, CDR2 SNEGSKA (reference sequence). This CDR3 is 15 amino acids long. CDR3 region: CSATPVSSYNSPLHF. The DNA for the CDR3 is TGCAGTGCTACCCCAGTGAGCTCCTATAATTCACCCCTCCACTTT.

The chain joins TRBV11-2 to TRBJ1-6; the D gene is possibly TRBD1 (5 bases). The germline CDR1 and CDR2 sequences are SGHAT and FQNNGV. This CDR3 is built from 16 residues. Trimming cost V 1 base and J 10 bases, with 17 bases left between them. The CDR3 loop reads CASSLVPGGTRSPLHF. The CDR3 DNA is TGTGCCAGCAGCTTAGTTCCAGGAGGGACGAGGTCACCCCTCCACTTT.

Ten or more counts support this clonotype. V is TRBV5-8 and J is TRBJ1-2; TRBD1 aligns across 8 bases. The J segment lost 0 bases and the V segment lost 4 bases, leaving 11 bases of the junction unmatched. The length of the CDR3 is 17 residues. Germline loops: CDR1 SGHTS, CDR2 YDEGEE. CDR3 residues: CASSRLRTGSANYGYTF. The CDR3 bases are TGTGCCAGCAGCAGGCTACGGACAGGGTCGGCTAACTATGGCTACACCTTC.

The chain links TRBV19 to TRBJ2-6, with D unclear. Germline V CDR1 and CDR2: LNHDA, SQIVND (reference sequence). This CDR3 is built from 15 residues. V was clipped by 2 bases and J by 0 bases, with 5 bases between them. The CDR3 coding sequence is TGTGCCAGTAGTATATTGGGCTCTGGGGCCAACGTCCTGACTTTC. This encodes CASSILGSGANVLTF.

The chain employs TRBV2 and TRBJ1-4; D possibly corresponds to TRBD1 (6 bases). CDR3 length: 15 amino acids. Germline loops: CDR1 SNHLY, CDR2 FYNNEI. The V and J ends lost 10 bases and 2 bases respectively, with 17 bases between them. CDR3 coding DNA: TGTGCCACCCACAGGGAACCGTCGACTAATGAAAAACTGTTTTTT. Translated: CATHREPSTNEKLFF.